The entry below gives a single T cell receptor beta chain sequence along with its context. It lacks a known antigen. The record has no base qualities; no much larger clone is one base away. This record comes from a study of blood T cells in healthy people across ages (dated by TCRdb to the mid-2010s). Concerning the study at large: In model experiments, template switching captured roughly one uniquely barcoded TCR beta cDNA molecule for every two T cells. To track age-related changes in TCR beta repertoire diversity, the study relied on deep sequencing normalized with unique cDNA molecular identifiers. The donors were divided into four age groups: young (average about 15 years), middle-aged (approximately 39), aged (about 60) and long-lived (about 84). The study analyzed two additional independent replicas of 1 million unique cDNA reads from the same blood draw for two donors, one aged 18 to 29 and one aged 80 or older. Broad study findings and their caveats: As age increased, observed TCR beta diversity per million T cells dropped in a roughly linear way, and a significant reduction was already evident by age 40. Conclusive comparison of naive and antigen-experienced compartments was prevented by the profiling of bulk unsorted PBMCs. A strong correlation was found between observed TCR beta diversity and the percentage of naive T cells measured by flow cytometry. Compared with the aged group, the long-lived group had more naive CD4+ T cells, fewer expanded clones and increased TCR diversity, a pattern suggesting age selection. Donor CMV infection status was unknown, potentially confounding age-related changes in expanded clonotypes. Total diversity estimates from one million sequenced T cells were considered lower bounds and underestimates.

Germline trimming amounts to 5 bases on V and 1 base on J, with 11 as the count of junction bases outside the gene matches. The CDR3, cysteine through phenylalanine, is 18 amino acids long. Left in the record is the CDR3 DNA by itself, 54 bases read in frame from the first base. Per the germline V gene, SGHVS is the CDR1 and FNYEAQ is the CDR2. To prepare the library, 5' RACE was applied. TCRdb lists the instrument as Illumina HiSeq 2500. A second PCR of roughly 7 to 11 cycles was performed with a sample-barcoded 5' primer and a J-beta primer mix. A template-switch 5' adaptor carrying 12 random nucleotides introduced a unique molecular identifier onto each TCR beta cDNA molecule. Each sample yielded at least 3 million CDR3-containing paired-end reads. First-strand cDNA was synthesized from all RNA with the Mint cDNA synthesis kit, primed by a TRBC-specific oligonucleotide. After uracil-DNA glycosylase treatment, a first 18-cycle PCR used universal primers M1SS and BC2_uni_R on all cDNA. Processing in the source paper ran as follows. For normalization, 1 million high-quality reads, each with a distinct molecular identifier, were randomly selected from each sample. Reads with shared molecular identifiers were discarded instead of being binned into consensus sequences. MiTCR, set to a Q25 quality threshold and the strictest error-elimination algorithm, was used for CDR3 identification, clonotype clustering and error correction. Lower-bound total TCR beta diversity was estimated with a nonparametric unseen species model using Euler transformation. The public reads were quality trimmed at Q25 with fastp and then assembled into clones with MiXCR by TCRdb, keeping productive beta chains. Each CDR3 protein gets just one entry, which takes the most common genes and DNA from the rows behind it. TCRdb's processing, not the authors' own work, is the source of the V and J calls. This sample is represented by more than 600,000 distinct CDR3 sequences; around 25% of them were singletons. Together, the top ten hold 9.4% of the sample.

Systemically healthy Caucasian individuals from Russia, 35 to 50 in total and aged roughly 6 to 100 years, were included as donors. About 9.8 milliliters of peripheral blood were drawn from each donor into EDTA-treated Vacutainer tubes. Ficoll-Paque density-gradient centrifugation was used to isolate PBMCs, with at least 6.5 million per sample. Total RNA, at least 5.5 micrograms per sample, was extracted from PBMCs with Trizol reagent. For every donor, flow cytometry on a PBMC aliquot measured the percentage of naive CD45RAhigh/CD27high T cells. The same data also contributed to another study, on T cells of mothers and their children. From that second study: The donors were nine systemically healthy Caucasian individuals, made up of three mothers and their six children. cDNA synthesis consumed the entire amount of extracted RNA, loaded at around 1.5 ug RNA in each 15 ul reaction. In the second PCR, the M1S primer added sample barcodes and 2-4 random nucleotides. Each mother yielded over 10 million TCR beta CDR3 reads and each child roughly 2.9 million reads. Thymic selection similarly shapes TCR recombination output in related and unrelated pairs, with minor effect from inherited differences. Related mother-child pairs always showed normalized repertoire overlap that was slightly higher than in unrelated mother-child pairs, though the difference was never significant. With a sensitivity of about 100 clones per million clonotypes, no persistent microchimeric T cell clones were detected. The study used deep NGS to compare TCR beta repertoires of mothers and children, seeking features distinguishing related mother-child pairs from unrelated individuals. Mothers averaged about 40 +/- 4 years of age and children averaged about 10 +/- 4 years. After adapters were ligated using NEBNext reagents, the libraries underwent 100+100 nt paired-end sequencing on an Illumina HiSeq 2000. To prevent cross-contamination, the mother and child libraries were prepared one month apart and sequenced in separate runs. For each donor, between roughly 450,000 and 2,100,000 distinct TCR beta clonotypes were identified. Naive TCR beta clonotypes were estimated from low-frequency clonotypes matched to each donor's FACS-determined naive share, without sorting.

The specimen was blood. This TCR came from a boy between 10 and 17 years old in good health. Recombination joined TRBV7-6 with TRBJ2-6; the central 7 bases match TRBD2. This receptor carries the CDR3 CASSDYGLESSGANVLTF. The DNA sequence reads TGTGCCAGCAGCGACTACGGACTAGAATCTTCTGGGGCCAACGTCCTGACTTTC.